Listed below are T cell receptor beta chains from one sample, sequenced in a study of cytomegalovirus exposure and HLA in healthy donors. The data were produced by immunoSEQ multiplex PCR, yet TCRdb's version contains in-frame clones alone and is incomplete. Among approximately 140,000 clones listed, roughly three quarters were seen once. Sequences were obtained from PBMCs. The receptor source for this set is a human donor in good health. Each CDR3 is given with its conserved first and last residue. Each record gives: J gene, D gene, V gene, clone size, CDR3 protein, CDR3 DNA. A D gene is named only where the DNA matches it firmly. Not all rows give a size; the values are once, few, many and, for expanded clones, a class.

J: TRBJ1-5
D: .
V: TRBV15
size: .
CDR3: CATSIGGVSSNQPQHF
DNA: TGTGCCACCAGCATCGGGGGGGTCAGCAGCAATCAGCCCCAGCATTTT

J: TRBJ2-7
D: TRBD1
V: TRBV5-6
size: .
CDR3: CASSPDRGSNEQYF
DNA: TGTGCCAGCAGCCCGGACAGGGGTTCCAACGAGCAGTACTTC

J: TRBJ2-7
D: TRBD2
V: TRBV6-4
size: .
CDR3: CASSRLAGGHEQYF
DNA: TGTGCCAGCAGTAGACTAGCGGGAGGTCACGAGCAGTACTTC

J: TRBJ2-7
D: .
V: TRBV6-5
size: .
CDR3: CASSKTQGFLYEQYF
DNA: TGTGCCAGCAGTAAGACCCAGGGATTCCTCTACGAGCAGTACTTC

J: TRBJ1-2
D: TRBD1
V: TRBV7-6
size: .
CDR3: CASSLGVTGARGYTF
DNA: TGTGCCAGCAGCTTAGGTGTGACAGGGGCTCGAGGCTACACCTTC

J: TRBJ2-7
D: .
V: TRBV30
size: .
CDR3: CAWSGRFSRSSYEQYF
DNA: TGTGCCTGGAGTGGTCGCTTTAGCCGGAGCTCCTACGAGCAGTACTTC

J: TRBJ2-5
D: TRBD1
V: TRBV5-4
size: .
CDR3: CASSAGGIETQYF
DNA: TGTGCCAGCAGTGCAGGGGGCATAGAGACCCAGTACTTC

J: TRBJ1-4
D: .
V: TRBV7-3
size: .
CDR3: CASSPSADSPLFF
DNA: TGTGCCAGCAGTCCATCAGCGGACAGCCCGCTGTTTTTT

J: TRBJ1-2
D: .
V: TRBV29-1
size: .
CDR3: CSVESGDDGYTF
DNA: TGCAGCGTTGAATCAGGGGATGATGGCTACACCTTC

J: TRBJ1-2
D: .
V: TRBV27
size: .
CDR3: CASSLDRSNYGYTF
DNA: TGTGCCAGCAGTTTGGACAGATCTAACTATGGCTACACCTTC

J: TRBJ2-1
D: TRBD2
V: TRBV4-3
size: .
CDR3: CASSQVPPSGRDNEQFF
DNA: TGCGCCAGCAGCCAGGTACCCCCGAGCGGGAGGGACAATGAGCAGTTCTTC

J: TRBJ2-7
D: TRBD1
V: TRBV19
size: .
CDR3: CASSSGTGGPGEQYF
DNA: TGTGCCAGTAGTTCCGGGACAGGGGGCCCGGGAGAGCAGTACTTC

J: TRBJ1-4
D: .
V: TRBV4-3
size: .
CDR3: CASSQWGREGEKLFF
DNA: TGCGCCAGCAGCCAATGGGGAAGGGAGGGTGAAAAACTGTTTTTT

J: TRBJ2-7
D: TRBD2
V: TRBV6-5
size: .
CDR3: CASTRLAGSSEQYF
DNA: TGTGCCAGCACCCGACTAGCGGGATCGAGCGAGCAGTACTTC

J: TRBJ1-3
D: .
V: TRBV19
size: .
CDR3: CASSKRTASGNTIYF
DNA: TGTGCCAGTAGTAAACGGACAGCCTCTGGAAACACCATATATTTT

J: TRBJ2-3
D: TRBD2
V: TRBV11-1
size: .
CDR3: CASSLGTSGGNTQYF
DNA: TGTGCCAGCAGCCTGGGGACTAGCGGGGGGAATACGCAGTATTTT

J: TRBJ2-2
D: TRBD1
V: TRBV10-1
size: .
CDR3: CASSESTGANTGELFF
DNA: TGCGCCAGCAGTGAGTCGACAGGGGCGAACACCGGGGAGCTGTTTTTT

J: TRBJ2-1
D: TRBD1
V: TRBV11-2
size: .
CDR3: CASSLGGTGSSYNEQFF
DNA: TGTGCCAGCAGCTTAGGTGGGACAGGGAGCTCCTACAATGAGCAGTTCTTC

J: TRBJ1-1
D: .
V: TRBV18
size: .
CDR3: CASSPGGSSLNTEAFF
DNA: TGTGCCAGCTCACCAGGGGGGTCCTCCCTTAACACTGAAGCTTTCTTT

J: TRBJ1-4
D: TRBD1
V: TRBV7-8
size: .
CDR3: CASSFPGQSEKLFF
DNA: TGTGCCAGCAGCTTTCCGGGACAGAGTGAAAAACTGTTTTTT

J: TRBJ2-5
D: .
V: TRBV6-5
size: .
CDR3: CASRGRGEETQYF
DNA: TGTGCCAGCAGAGGCAGGGGTGAGGAGACCCAGTACTTC

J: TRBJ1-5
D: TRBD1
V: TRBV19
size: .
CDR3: CASQTGPAQSNQPQHF
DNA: TGTGCCAGCCAGACAGGGCCGGCCCAAAGCAATCAGCCCCAGCATTTT

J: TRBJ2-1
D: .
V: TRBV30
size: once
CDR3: CAWSTGTYNEQFF
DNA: TGTGCCTGGAGTACAGGAACCTACAATGAGCAGTTCTTC

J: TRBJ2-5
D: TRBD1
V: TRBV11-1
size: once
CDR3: CASSTDRGRGETQYF
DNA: TGTGCCAGCAGCACGGACAGGGGGCGAGGGGAGACCCAGTACTTC

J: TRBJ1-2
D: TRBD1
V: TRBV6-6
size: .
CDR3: CASSLRQGVYTF
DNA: TGTGCCAGCAGTTTGAGACAGGGAGTATACACCTTC

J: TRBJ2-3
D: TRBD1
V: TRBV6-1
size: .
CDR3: CASSDRQGTSTDTQYF
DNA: TGTGCCAGCAGTGACAGACAGGGGACGAGCACAGATACGCAGTATTTT

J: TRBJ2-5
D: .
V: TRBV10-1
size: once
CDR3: CASSSGETQYF
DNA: TGCGCCAGCAGTTCGGGAGAGACCCAGTACTTC

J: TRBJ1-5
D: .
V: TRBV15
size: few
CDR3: CATSRDPFQPQHF
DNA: TGTGCCACCAGCAGAGATCCTTTTCAGCCCCAGCATTTT

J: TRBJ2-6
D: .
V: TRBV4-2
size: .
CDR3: CASSRETGGPGANVLTF
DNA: TGTGCCAGCAGCCGAGAGACTGGAGGACCTGGGGCCAACGTCCTGACTTTC

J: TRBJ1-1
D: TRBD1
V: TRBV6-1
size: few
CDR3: CASSEEGQGGAEAFF
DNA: TGTGCCAGCAGTGAAGAGGGACAGGGCGGCGCTGAAGCTTTCTTT

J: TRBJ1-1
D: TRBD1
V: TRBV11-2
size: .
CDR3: CASSQLTGSNTEAFF
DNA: TGTGCCAGCAGCCAGCTGACAGGGTCGAACACTGAAGCTTTCTTT

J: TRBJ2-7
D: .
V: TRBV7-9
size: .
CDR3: CASSLAPGEAYEQYF
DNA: TGTGCCAGCAGCTTAGCACCGGGGGAGGCCTACGAGCAGTACTTC

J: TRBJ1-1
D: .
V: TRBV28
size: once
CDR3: CASSLSSPNTEAFF
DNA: TGTGCCAGCAGTTTATCCTCCCCCAACACTGAAGCTTTCTTT

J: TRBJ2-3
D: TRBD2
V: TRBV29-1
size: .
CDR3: CSVVTSGRTDTQYF
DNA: TGCAGCGTGGTCACTAGCGGACGCACAGATACGCAGTATTTT

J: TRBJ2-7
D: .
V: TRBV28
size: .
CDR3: CASSPTETYEQYF
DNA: TGTGCCAGCAGCCCGACAGAGACCTACGAGCAGTACTTC

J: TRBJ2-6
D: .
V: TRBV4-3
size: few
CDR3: CASSQDQGSGANVLTF
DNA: TGCGCCAGCAGCCAAGATCAGGGGTCTGGGGCCAACGTCCTGACTTTC

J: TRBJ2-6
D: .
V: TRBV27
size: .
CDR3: CASSPITGEAGANVLTF
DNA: TGTGCCAGCAGTCCCATCACAGGGGAGGCAGGGGCCAACGTCCTGACTTTC

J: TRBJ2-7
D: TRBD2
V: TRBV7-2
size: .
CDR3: CASSPPGRVEQYF
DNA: TGTGCCAGCAGCCCCCCTGGGAGGGTCGAGCAGTACTTC

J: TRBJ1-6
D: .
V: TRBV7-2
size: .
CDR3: CASSSVGGPHHF
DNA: TGTGCCAGCAGCTCCGTCGGGGGACCCCACCACTTT

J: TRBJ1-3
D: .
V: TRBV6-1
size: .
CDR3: CASNPWGVAGNTIYF
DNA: TGTGCCAGCAATCCCTGGGGGGTTGCTGGAAACACCATATATTTT

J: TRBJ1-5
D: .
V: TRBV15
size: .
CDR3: CATSFQNQPQHF
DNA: TGTGCCACCAGCTTTCAGAATCAGCCCCAGCATTTT

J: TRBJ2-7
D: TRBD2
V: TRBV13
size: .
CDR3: CASSLERDDEQYF
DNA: TGTGCCAGCAGCTTAGAGCGGGACGACGAGCAGTACTTC

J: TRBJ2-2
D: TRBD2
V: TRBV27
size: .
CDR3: CASSNLLAGGTGELLF
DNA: TGTGCCAGCAGTAACTTACTAGCGGGAGGTACCGGGGAGCTGCTTTTT

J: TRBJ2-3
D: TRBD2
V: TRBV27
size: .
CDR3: CATLQTSGGGTDTQYF
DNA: TGTGCCACTCTCCAGACTAGCGGGGGCGGTACAGATACGCAGTATTTT

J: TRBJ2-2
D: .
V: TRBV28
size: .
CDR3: CASRPGTPTNTGELFF
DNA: TGTGCCAGCAGACCTGGGACACCGACTAACACCGGGGAGCTGTTTTTT

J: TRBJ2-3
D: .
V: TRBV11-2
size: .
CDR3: CASSESLGLLSTDTQYF
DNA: TGTGCCAGCAGCGAGTCCTTAGGACTACTCAGCACAGATACGCAGTATTTT